This TCR beta chain was identified in a study of cytomegalovirus exposure and HLA in healthy donors. Study-wide findings and caveats: Researchers had no immune exposure information except CMV serostatus available. The productive fraction for most TCR beta V segments was about 87% or about 30% in an earlier analysis. It was about 150 TCR beta chains that were listed as cytomegalovirus-associated.

With respect to this clone: Its antigen is unknown.

Primers included in the PCR were 60 Vbeta and 13 Jbeta primers. Assay: immunoSEQ multiplex PCR; the TCRdb copy retains only in-frame clones and omits some. The sample lists around 110,000 clones, around 85% seen once, with around 2% in the top ten. Germline V lookup: CDR1 SQVTM, CDR2 ANQGSEA. Unmatched junction bases numbered 5, after V lost 4 bases and J lost 3 bases. The CDR3 contains 14 residues. Healthy bone marrow donors formed the donor group. Sequenced: PBMCs. The chain combines TRBV29-1 with TRBJ1-2; 10 positions match TRBD1. The sequence was collected from a young man in good health and CMV-seronegative. The CDR3 region is CSVAGTGAYYGYTF. The CDR3 DNA sequence: TGCAGCGTTGCTGGGACAGGGGCCTACTATGGCTACACCTTC.